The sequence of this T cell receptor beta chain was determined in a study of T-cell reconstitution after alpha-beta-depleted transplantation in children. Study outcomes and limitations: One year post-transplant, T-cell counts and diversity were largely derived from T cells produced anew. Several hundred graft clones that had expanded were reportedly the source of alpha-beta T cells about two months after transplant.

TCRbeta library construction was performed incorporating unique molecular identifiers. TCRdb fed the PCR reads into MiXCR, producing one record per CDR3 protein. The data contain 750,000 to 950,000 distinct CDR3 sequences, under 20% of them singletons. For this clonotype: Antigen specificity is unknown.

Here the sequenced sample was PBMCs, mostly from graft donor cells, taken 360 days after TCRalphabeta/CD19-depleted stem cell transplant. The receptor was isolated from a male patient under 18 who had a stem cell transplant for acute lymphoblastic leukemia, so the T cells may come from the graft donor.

CDR3 DNA: TGTGCCAGCTCACCCGGATCCCCGACCTACGAGCAGTACTTC. Translation: CASSPGSPTYEQYF. V usage is TRBV18 and J usage is TRBJ2-7; D is ambiguous. V lost 3 bases and J 2 bases, leaving 11 bases between the germline ends. The CDR3 is 14 residues long. Germline V gene sequence: CDR1 KGHSH, CDR2 LQKENI.